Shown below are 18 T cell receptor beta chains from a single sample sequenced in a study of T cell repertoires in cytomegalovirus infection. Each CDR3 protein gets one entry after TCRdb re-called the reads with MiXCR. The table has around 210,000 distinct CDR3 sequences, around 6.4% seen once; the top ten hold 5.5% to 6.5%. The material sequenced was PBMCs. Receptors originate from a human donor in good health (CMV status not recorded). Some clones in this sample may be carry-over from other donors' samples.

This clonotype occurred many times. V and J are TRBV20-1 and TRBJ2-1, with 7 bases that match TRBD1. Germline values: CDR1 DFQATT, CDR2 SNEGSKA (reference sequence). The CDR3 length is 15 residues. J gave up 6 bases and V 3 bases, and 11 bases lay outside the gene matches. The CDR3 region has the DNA TGCAGTGCTAGCTCCAAGGGGGCCCCCTTCAATGAGCAGTTCTTC. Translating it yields CSASSKGAPFNEQFF.

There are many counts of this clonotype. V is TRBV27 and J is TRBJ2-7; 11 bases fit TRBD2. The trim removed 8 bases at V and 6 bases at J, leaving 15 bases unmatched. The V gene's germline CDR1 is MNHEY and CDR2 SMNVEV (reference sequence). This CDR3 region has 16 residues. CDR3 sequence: CASRSVPGLAASEQYF. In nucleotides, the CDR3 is TGTGCCAGCCGATCAGTTCCGGGACTAGCGGCCTCCGAGCAGTACTTC.

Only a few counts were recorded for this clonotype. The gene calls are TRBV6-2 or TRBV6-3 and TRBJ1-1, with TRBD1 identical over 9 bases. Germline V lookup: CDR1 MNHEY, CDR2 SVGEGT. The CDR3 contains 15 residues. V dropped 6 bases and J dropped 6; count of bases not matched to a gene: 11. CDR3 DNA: TGTGCCAGCAGCAACCCTGGGACAGGGTCTGCTGAAGCTTTCTTT. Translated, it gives CASSNPGTGSAEAFF.

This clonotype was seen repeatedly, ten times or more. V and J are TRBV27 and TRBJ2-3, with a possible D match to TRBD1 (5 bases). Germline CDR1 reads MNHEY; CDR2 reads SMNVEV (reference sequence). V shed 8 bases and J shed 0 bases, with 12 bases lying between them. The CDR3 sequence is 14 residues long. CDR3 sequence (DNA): TGTGCCAGCCAGACAGATCTTAGCACAGATACGCAGTATTTT. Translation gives CASQTDLSTDTQYF.

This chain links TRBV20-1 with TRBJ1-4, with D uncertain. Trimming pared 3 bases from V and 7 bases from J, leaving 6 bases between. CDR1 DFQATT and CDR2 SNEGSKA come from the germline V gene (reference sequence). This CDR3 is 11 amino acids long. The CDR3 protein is CSARAVEKLFF. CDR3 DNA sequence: TGCAGTGCTAGGGCTGTTGAAAAACTGTTTTTT.

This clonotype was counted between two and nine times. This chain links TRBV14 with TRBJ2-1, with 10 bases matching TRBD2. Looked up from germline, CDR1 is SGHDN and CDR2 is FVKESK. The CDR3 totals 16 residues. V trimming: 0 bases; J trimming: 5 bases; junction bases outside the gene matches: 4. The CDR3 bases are TGTGCCAGCAGCCAAGATCTACTAGCGGGGCACAATGAGCAGTTCTTC. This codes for CASSQDLLAGHNEQFF.

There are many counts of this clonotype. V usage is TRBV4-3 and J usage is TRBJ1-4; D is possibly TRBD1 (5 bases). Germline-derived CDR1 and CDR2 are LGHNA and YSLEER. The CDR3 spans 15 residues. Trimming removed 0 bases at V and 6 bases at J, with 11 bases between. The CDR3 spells CASSQDHRGDEKLFF. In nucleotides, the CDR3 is TGCGCCAGCAGCCAAGATCATCGGGGGGATGAAAAACTGTTTTTT.

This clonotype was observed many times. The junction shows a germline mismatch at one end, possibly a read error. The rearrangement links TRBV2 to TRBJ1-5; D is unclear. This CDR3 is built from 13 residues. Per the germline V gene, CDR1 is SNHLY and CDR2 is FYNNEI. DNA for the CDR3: TGTGCCAGCAGTGAAGCTTGGGGTCTGGTAGGGAATTTT. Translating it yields CASSEAWGLVGNF.

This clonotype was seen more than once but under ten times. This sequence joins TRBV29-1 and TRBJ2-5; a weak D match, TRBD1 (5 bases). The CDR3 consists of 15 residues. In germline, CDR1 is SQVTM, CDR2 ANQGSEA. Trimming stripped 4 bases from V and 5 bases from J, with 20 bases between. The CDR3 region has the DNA TGCAGCGTTGTAAGGGGCTTTTCACCTGCGGAGACCCAGTACTTC. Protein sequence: CSVVRGFSPAETQYF. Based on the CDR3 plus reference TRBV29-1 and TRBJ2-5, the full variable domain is SAVISQKPSRDICQRGTSLTIQCQVDSQVTMMFWYRQQPGQSLTLIATANQGSEATYESGFVIDKFPISRPNLTFSTLTVSNMSPEDSSIYLCSVVRGFSPAETQYFGPGTRLLVL.

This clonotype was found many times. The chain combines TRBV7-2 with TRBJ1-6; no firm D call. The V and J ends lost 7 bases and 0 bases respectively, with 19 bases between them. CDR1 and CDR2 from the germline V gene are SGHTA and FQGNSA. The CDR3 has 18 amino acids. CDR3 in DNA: TGTGCCAGCACCTCTATGCGAAGTCTGAGCTCCTATAATTCACCCCTCCACTTT. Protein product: CASTSMRSLSSYNSPLHF.

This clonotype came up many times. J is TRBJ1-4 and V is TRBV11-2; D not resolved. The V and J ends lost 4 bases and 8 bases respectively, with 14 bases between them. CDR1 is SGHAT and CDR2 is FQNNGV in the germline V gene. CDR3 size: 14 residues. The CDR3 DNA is TGTGCCAGCAGCTCGACAATAGGTTCGGAAAAACTGTTTTTT. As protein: CASSSTIGSEKLFF.

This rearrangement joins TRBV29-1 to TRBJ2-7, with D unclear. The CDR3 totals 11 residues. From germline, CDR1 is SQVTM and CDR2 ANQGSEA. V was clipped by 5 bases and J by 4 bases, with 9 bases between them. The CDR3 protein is CSVYLFYEQYF. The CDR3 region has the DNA TGCAGCGTTTATTTGTTTTACGAGCAGTACTTC.

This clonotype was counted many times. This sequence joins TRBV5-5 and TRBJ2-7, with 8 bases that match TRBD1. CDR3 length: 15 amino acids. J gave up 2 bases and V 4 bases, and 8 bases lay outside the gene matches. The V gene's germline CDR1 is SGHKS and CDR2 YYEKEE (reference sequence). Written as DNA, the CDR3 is TGTGCCAGCAGCCATCGACAGGGGATCCCCTACGAGCAGTACTTC. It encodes CASSHRQGIPYEQYF.

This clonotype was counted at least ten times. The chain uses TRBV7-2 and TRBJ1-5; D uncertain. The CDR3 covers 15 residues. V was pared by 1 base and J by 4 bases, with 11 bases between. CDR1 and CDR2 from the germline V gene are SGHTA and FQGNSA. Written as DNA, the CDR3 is TGTGCCAGCAGCTTAGAAGTAGGGATAAATCAGCCCCAGCATTTT. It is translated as CASSLEVGINQPQHF.

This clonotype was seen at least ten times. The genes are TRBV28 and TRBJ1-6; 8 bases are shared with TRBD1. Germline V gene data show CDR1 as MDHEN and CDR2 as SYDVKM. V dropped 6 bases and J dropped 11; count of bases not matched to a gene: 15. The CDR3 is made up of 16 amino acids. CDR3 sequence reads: CASSTPGGASNAPLHF. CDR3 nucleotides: TGTGCCAGCAGCACGCCAGGGGGCGCTTCCAATGCACCCCTCCACTTT.

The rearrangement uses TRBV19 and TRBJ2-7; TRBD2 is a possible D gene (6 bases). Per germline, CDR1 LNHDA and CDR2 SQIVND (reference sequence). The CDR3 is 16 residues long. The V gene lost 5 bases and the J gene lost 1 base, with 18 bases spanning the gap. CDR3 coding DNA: TGTGCCAGTAGTGTGGCTTCGGGGAGGAGATCCTACGAGCAGTACTTC. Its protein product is CASSVASGRRSYEQYF.

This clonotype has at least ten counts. CDR3 in amino acids: CASSPDRAYNNEQFF. CDR3 in DNA: TGTGCCAGTAGTCCTGACAGGGCATACAACAATGAGCAGTTCTTC. V is TRBV19 and J is TRBJ2-1; 7 bases agree with TRBD1. V lost 5 bases, J lost 5 bases, and 9 bases stayed unmatched. The CDR3 loop spans 15 amino acids. Germline-derived CDR1 and CDR2 are LNHDA and SQIVND (reference sequence). The variable domain in full, with the rest retrieved from reference TRBV19 and TRBJ2-1, is DGGITQSPKYLFRKEGQNVTLSCEQNLNHDAMYWYRQDPGQGLRLIYYSQIVNDFQKGDIAEGYSVSREKKESFPLTVTSAQKNPTAFYLCASSPDRAYNNEQFFGPGTRLTVL.

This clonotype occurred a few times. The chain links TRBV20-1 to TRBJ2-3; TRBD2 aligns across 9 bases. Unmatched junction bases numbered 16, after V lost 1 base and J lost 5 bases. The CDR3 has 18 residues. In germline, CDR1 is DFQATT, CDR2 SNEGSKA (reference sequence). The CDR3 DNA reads TGCAGTGCTAGAGTTACGGCGGGGGGGGCCTCCGTAGAAGATACGCAGTATTTT. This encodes CSARVTAGGASVEDTQYF.